These T cell receptor beta chains were read from a single sample in a study of blood T cell repertoires in COVID-19. Method: immunoSEQ multiplex PCR; TCRdb's copy keeps in-frame clones and lacks some. The sample lists roughly 290,000 clones; around 90% were seen once. The sample taken for sequencing was PBMCs or T cells enriched from blood (not recorded which). These receptors all come from a woman aged 18-29 years with acute COVID-19. CDR3s include the opening cysteine and the closing phenylalanine or tryptophan. Fields, in order: D gene, V gene, clone size, J gene, CDR3 protein, CDR3 DNA. D genes are given only for firm matches. A row's size may be missing; if present it is once, few, many or a size class.

D: TRBD1
V: TRBV10-3
size: .
J: TRBJ2-7
CDR3: CAISGLGTGYYEQYF
DNA: TGTGCCATCAGTGGATTGGGGACAGGCTACTACGAGCAGTACTTC

D: .
V: TRBV7-3
size: .
J: TRBJ2-5
CDR3: CASSLSGSQGETQYF
DNA: TGTGCCAGCAGCTTAAGCGGTAGCCAGGGTGAGACCCAGTACTTC

D: TRBD1
V: TRBV7-9
size: .
J: TRBJ2-1
CDR3: CASSLPGQGNEQFF
DNA: TGTGCCAGCAGCTTACCGGGACAGGGTAATGAGCAGTTCTTC

D: TRBD1
V: TRBV10-2
size: .
J: TRBJ2-5
CDR3: CASSRTGRETQYF
DNA: TGCGCCAGCAGCCGGACAGGGAGGGAGACCCAGTACTTC

D: .
V: TRBV5-1
size: .
J: TRBJ1-1
CDR3: CASSFTGRGDTEAFF
DNA: TGCGCCAGCAGCTTTACAGGGCGAGGAGACACTGAAGCTTTCTTT

D: TRBD2
V: TRBV25-1
size: .
J: TRBJ2-1
CDR3: CASSLASGSSLNEQFF
DNA: TGTGCCAGCAGTCTGGCTAGCGGGAGTTCATTAAATGAGCAGTTCTTC

D: .
V: TRBV11-2
size: .
J: TRBJ2-7
CDR3: CASSTFATGTYEQYF
DNA: TGTGCCAGCAGCACATTCGCGACGGGGACCTACGAGCAGTACTTC

D: .
V: TRBV4-1
size: .
J: TRBJ1-2
CDR3: CASRGVGAKWVGYTF
DNA: TGCGCCAGCAGAGGGGTTGGGGCTAAATGGGTTGGCTACACCTTC

D: .
V: TRBV7-2
size: .
J: TRBJ1-3
CDR3: CASSFGVPGSGNTIYF
DNA: TGTGCCAGCAGCTTCGGGGTACCGGGCTCTGGAAACACCATATATTTT

D: .
V: TRBV21-1
size: .
J: TRBJ1-5
CDR3: CASSKDFRRGRFGNQPQHF
DNA: TGTGCCAGCAGCAAAGATTTTCGCAGGGGGCGATTCGGCAATCAGCCCCAGCATTTT

D: .
V: TRBV27
size: .
J: TRBJ1-5
CDR3: CASSLRGWNQPQHF
DNA: TGTGCCAGCAGTTTAAGGGGCTGGAATCAGCCCCAGCATTTT

D: TRBD1
V: TRBV28
size: .
J: TRBJ1-2
CDR3: CASSTSGTGDRNYGYTF
DNA: TGTGCCAGCAGTACGTCCGGGACAGGTGATCGAAACTATGGCTACACCTTC

D: .
V: TRBV30
size: .
J: TRBJ2-5
CDR3: CAWNRNRGVGETQYF
DNA: TGTGCCTGGAATCGCAACCGGGGAGTCGGGGAGACCCAGTACTTC

D: TRBD2
V: TRBV2
size: .
J: TRBJ2-3
CDR3: CASSPSGLAEGTDTQYF
DNA: TGTGCCAGCAGTCCATCGGGACTAGCGGAAGGCACAGATACGCAGTATTTT

D: TRBD2
V: TRBV7-3
size: .
J: TRBJ2-3
CDR3: CASSPLAGTDTQYF
DNA: TGTGCCAGCAGCCCACTAGCGGGCACAGATACGCAGTATTTT

D: .
V: TRBV3-1/TRBV3-2
size: few
J: TRBJ1-3
CDR3: CASSQGGSSIYF
DNA: TGTGCCAGCAGCCAGGGGGGAAGCTCCATATATTTT

D: TRBD1
V: TRBV7-8
size: .
J: TRBJ1-5
CDR3: CASSRQGNNQPQHF
DNA: TGTGCCAGCAGCCGACAGGGCAATAATCAGCCCCAGCATTTT

D: TRBD2
V: TRBV5-1
size: .
J: TRBJ2-1
CDR3: CASSFRAGDYNEQFF
DNA: TGCGCCAGCAGCTTTCGAGCGGGGGACTACAATGAGCAGTTCTTC

D: TRBD1
V: TRBV13
size: .
J: TRBJ1-3
CDR3: CASSLLRPLGQTGNTIYF
DNA: TGTGCCAGCAGCCTCCTTCGCCCTTTGGGACAGACTGGAAACACCATATATTTT

D: TRBD2
V: TRBV6-5
size: .
J: TRBJ2-2
CDR3: CASRGSGRGGELFF
DNA: TGTGCCAGCCGGGGTAGCGGGAGAGGTGGGGAGCTGTTTTTT

D: .
V: TRBV18
size: .
J: TRBJ2-7
CDR3: CASSPPTARGYEQYF
DNA: TGTGCCAGCTCACCACCCACAGCTCGGGGCTACGAGCAGTACTTC

D: .
V: TRBV6-1
size: .
J: TRBJ1-2
CDR3: CASSEKPGDGYTF
DNA: TGTGCCAGCAGTGAAAAACCAGGGGACGGCTACACCTTC

D: TRBD1
V: TRBV4-1
size: .
J: TRBJ2-7
CDR3: CASSQPLDRPYEQYF
DNA: TGCGCCAGCAGCCAACCCCTGGACAGGCCCTACGAGCAGTACTTC

D: TRBD1
V: TRBV5-5
size: .
J: TRBJ1-4
CDR3: CASSPLPGQSNEKLFF
DNA: TGTGCCAGCAGCCCCCTACCGGGACAGTCTAATGAAAAACTGTTTTTT

D: .
V: TRBV10-1
size: .
J: TRBJ1-4
CDR3: CASSDFRGGDEKLFF
DNA: TGCGCCAGCAGTGACTTCAGGGGTGGCGATGAAAAACTGTTTTTT

D: .
V: TRBV11-3
size: .
J: TRBJ2-7
CDR3: CASSLSTSSYEQYF
DNA: TGTGCCAGCAGCCTTTCAACTAGCTCCTACGAGCAGTACTTC

D: .
V: TRBV11-2
size: .
J: TRBJ2-7
CDR3: CASSLDSPEQYF
DNA: TGTGCCAGCAGCTTAGATTCTCCCGAGCAGTACTTC

D: TRBD1
V: TRBV7-2
size: few
J: TRBJ1-1
CDR3: CASSLGDRAPSAFF
DNA: TGTGCCAGCAGCTTGGGGGACAGGGCACCGTCGGCTTTCTTT

D: TRBD1
V: TRBV2
size: .
J: TRBJ1-1
CDR3: CASRLDRASTEAFF
DNA: TGTGCCAGCAGACTCGACAGGGCGAGCACTGAAGCTTTCTTT

D: TRBD1
V: TRBV7-9
size: .
J: TRBJ2-5
CDR3: CASSLVGDRQETQYF
DNA: TGTGCCAGCAGCTTAGTTGGGGACAGGCAAGAGACCCAGTACTTC

D: .
V: TRBV24-1
size: .
J: TRBJ2-4
CDR3: CATSDGAGGTKNIQYF
DNA: TGTGCCACCAGTGATGGGGCAGGGGGGACCAAAAACATTCAGTACTTC

D: TRBD1
V: TRBV10-3
size: .
J: TRBJ1-1
CDR3: CAISIGGGTEAFF
DNA: TGTGCCATCAGTATAGGGGGCGGAACTGAAGCTTTCTTT

D: .
V: TRBV18
size: .
J: TRBJ2-1
CDR3: CASSPWRVLVSSYNEQFF
DNA: TGTGCCAGCTCACCTTGGAGGGTCTTAGTGTCCTCCTACAATGAGCAGTTCTTC

D: .
V: TRBV4-1
size: .
J: TRBJ1-1
CDR3: CASSSHRGERTEAFF
DNA: TGCGCCAGCAGCTCCCACCGGGGGGAGCGCACTGAAGCTTTCTTT

D: TRBD1
V: TRBV25-1
size: .
J: TRBJ2-1
CDR3: CASSEFSGAGGYNEQFF
DNA: TGTGCCAGCAGTGAATTTTCTGGCGCAGGGGGTTACAATGAGCAGTTCTTC

D: TRBD2
V: TRBV7-2
size: .
J: TRBJ2-5
CDR3: CASSSLAGGIEGLRETQYF
DNA: TGTGCCAGCAGCTCGCTAGCGGGAGGGATCGAAGGCCTGCGAGAGACCCAGTACTTC

D: .
V: TRBV28
size: .
J: TRBJ1-2
CDR3: CASSFTDSAYGYTF
DNA: TGTGCCAGCAGTTTTACCGACAGCGCATATGGCTACACCTTC

D: .
V: TRBV7-2
size: .
J: TRBJ1-2
CDR3: CASSLGGQGSDLGYTF
DNA: TGTGCCAGCAGCTTAGGGGGGCAGGGGAGTGACTTGGGCTACACCTTC

D: .
V: TRBV15
size: .
J: TRBJ1-4
CDR3: CATSREGLPTNEKLFF
DNA: TGTGCCACCAGCAGAGAGGGCTTGCCAACTAATGAAAAACTGTTTTTT

D: .
V: TRBV5-1
size: .
J: TRBJ2-5
CDR3: CASSLEGTGPETQYF
DNA: TGCGCCAGCAGCTTGGAAGGTACAGGGCCAGAGACCCAGTACTTC

D: .
V: TRBV14
size: once
J: TRBJ1-5
CDR3: CASSPRGNRVNQPQHF
DNA: TGTGCCAGCAGCCCAAGGGGGAATAGGGTAAATCAGCCCCAGCATTTT

D: TRBD1
V: TRBV10-1
size: .
J: TRBJ2-7
CDR3: CASARQGAYEQYF
DNA: TGCGCCAGCGCCAGACAGGGGGCCTACGAGCAGTACTTC

D: TRBD2
V: TRBV29-1
size: .
J: TRBJ2-1
CDR3: CSVEVRDYTQRSYNEQFF
DNA: TGCAGCGTTGAGGTTAGGGACTATACCCAGCGCTCCTACAATGAGCAGTTCTTC

D: .
V: TRBV27
size: once
J: TRBJ2-6
CDR3: CASRGAGANVLTF
DNA: TGTGCCAGCAGGGGGGCCGGGGCCAACGTCCTGACTTTC

D: TRBD2
V: TRBV19
size: .
J: TRBJ2-1
CDR3: CATRAGPSYNEQFF
DNA: TGTGCCACCAGAGCGGGACCCTCATACAATGAGCAGTTCTTC

D: .
V: TRBV14
size: .
J: TRBJ2-7
CDR3: CASSQGLTEYRYF
DNA: TGTGCCAGCAGCCAGGGCCTGACGGAATATCGGTACTTC

D: .
V: TRBV27
size: .
J: TRBJ2-5
CDR3: CASSLSRGPETQYF
DNA: TGTGCCAGCAGTTTATCGCGGGGTCCGGAGACCCAGTACTTC

D: .
V: TRBV30
size: once
J: TRBJ1-1
CDR3: CAGRGNTEAFF
DNA: TGTGCCGGACGGGGGAACACTGAAGCTTTCTTT

D: .
V: TRBV4-1
size: .
J: TRBJ2-1
CDR3: CAARDWGNNEQFF
DNA: TGCGCCGCCCGGGACTGGGGGAACAATGAGCAGTTCTTC

D: .
V: TRBV7-9
size: .
J: TRBJ2-7
CDR3: CASSPTTYSEQYF
DNA: TGTGCCAGCAGCCCTACCACATACAGCGAGCAGTACTTC

D: TRBD2
V: TRBV11-1
size: .
J: TRBJ2-7
CDR3: CASSLAPGLAPSEQYF
DNA: TGTGCCAGCAGCTTAGCGCCGGGACTAGCCCCCTCTGAGCAGTACTTC

D: .
V: TRBV18
size: .
J: TRBJ1-3
CDR3: CASSPQTGVGNTIYF
DNA: TGTGCCAGCTCACCACAAACAGGTGTTGGAAACACCATATATTTT

D: .
V: TRBV15
size: .
J: TRBJ2-3
CDR3: CATSRDLAGTDTQYF
DNA: TGTGCCACCAGCAGAGATCTGGCGGGCACAGATACGCAGTATTTT

D: .
V: TRBV5-1
size: .
J: TRBJ2-7
CDR3: CASSSRDTFRYEQYF
DNA: TGCGCCAGCAGCTCCCGCGACACCTTTAGGTACGAGCAGTACTTC

D: TRBD1
V: TRBV6-6
size: .
J: TRBJ1-1
CDR3: CASRPKVRGLNTEAFF
DNA: TGTGCCAGCAGGCCCAAGGTCAGGGGGCTGAACACTGAAGCTTTCTTT